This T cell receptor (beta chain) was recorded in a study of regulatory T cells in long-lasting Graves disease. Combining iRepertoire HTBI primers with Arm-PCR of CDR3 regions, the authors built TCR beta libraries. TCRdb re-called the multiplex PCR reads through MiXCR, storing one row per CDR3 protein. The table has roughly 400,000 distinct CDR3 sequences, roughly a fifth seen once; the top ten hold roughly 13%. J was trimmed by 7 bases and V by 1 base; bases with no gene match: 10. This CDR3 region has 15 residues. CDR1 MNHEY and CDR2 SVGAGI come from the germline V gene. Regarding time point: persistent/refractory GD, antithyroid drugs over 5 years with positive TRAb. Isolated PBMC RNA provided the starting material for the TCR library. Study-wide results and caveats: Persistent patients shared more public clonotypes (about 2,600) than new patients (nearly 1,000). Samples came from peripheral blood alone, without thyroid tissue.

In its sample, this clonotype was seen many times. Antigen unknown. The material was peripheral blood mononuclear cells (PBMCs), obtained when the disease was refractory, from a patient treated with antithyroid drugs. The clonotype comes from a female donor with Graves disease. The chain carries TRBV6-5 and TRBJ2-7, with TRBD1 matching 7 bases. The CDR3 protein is CASSYWTGVPREQYF. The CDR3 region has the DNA TGTGCCAGCAGTTACTGGACAGGCGTGCCTAGAGAGCAGTACTTC.